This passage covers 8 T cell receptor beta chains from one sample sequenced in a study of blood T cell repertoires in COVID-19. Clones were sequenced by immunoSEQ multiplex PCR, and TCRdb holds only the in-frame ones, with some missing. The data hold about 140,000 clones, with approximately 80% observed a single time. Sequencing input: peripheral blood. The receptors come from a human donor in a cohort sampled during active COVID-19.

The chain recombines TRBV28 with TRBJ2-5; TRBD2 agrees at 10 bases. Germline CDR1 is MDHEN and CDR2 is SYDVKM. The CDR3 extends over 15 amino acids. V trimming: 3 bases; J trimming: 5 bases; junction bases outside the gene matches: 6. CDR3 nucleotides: TGTGCCAGCAGTTTTTCTAGCGGGGGAGGGGAGACCCAGTACTTC. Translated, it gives CASSFSSGGGETQYF.

The CDR3 DNA sequence: TGTGCCAGCACCTCTTCCGTCGGGGTGGCCTACGAGCAGTACTTC. Protein sequence: CASTSSVGVAYEQYF. The rearrangement joins TRBV27 to TRBJ2-7; D possibly corresponds to TRBD2 (5 bases). Germline loops: CDR1 MNHEY, CDR2 SMNVEV (reference sequence). This CDR3 has 15 amino acids. The V gene lost 7 bases and the J gene lost 2 bases, with 18 bases spanning the gap.

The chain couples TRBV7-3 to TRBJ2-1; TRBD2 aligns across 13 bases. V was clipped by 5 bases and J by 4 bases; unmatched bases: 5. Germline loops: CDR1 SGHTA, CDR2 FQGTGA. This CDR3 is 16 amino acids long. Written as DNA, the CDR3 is TGTGCCAGCAGCGTGACTAGCGGGGGGTCATACAATGAGCAGTTCTTC. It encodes CASSVTSGGSYNEQFF.

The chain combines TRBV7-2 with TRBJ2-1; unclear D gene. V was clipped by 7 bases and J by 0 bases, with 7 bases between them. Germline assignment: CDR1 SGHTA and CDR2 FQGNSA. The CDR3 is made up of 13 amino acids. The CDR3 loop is CASTRGSYNEQFF. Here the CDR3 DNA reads TGTGCCAGCACCCGCGGCTCCTACAATGAGCAGTTCTTC.

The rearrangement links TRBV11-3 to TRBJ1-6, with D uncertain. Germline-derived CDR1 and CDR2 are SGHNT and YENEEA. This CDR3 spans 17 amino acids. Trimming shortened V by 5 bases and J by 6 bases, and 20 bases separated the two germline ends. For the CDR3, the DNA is TGTGCCAGCAGCCCTAGAGGAGGGCGGCTGTCTAATTCACCCCTCCACTTT. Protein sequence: CASSPRGGRLSNSPLHF.

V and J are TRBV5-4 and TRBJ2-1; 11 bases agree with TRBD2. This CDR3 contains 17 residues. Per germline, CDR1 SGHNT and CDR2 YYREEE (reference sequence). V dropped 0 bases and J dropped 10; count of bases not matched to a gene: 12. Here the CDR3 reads CASSLEGGTSGLREQFF. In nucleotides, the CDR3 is TGTGCCAGCAGCTTGGAGGGTGGGACTAGCGGCCTCAGAGAGCAGTTCTTC.

CDR3 coding DNA: TGCGCCAGCAGCTTGAAAGCGGGAGGCAGAAATGAGCAGTTCTTC. Amino acid sequence: CASSLKAGGRNEQFF. The chain joins TRBV5-1 to TRBJ2-1, with TRBD2 identical over 9 bases. The CDR3 has 15 amino acids. The V gene's germline CDR1 is SGHRS and CDR2 YFSETQ. V shed 1 base, J shed 7 bases, and the junction held 6 bases outside the gene matches. The complete variable domain, with remaining parts taken from reference TRBV5-1 and TRBJ2-1, reads KAGVTQTPRYLIKTRGQQVTLSCSPISGHRSVSWYQQTPGQGLQFLFEYFSETQRNKGNFPGRFSGRQFSNSRSEMNVSTLELGDSALYLCASSLKAGGRNEQFFGPGTRLTVL.

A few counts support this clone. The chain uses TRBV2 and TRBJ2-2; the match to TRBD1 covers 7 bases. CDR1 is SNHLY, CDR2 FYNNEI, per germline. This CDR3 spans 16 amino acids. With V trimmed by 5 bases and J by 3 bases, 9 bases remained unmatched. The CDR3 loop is CASSLTTGADTGELFF. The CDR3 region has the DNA TGTGCCAGCAGTCTCACTACAGGGGCGGACACCGGGGAGCTGTTTTTT.